This T cell receptor (beta chain) is drawn from a study of cytomegalovirus exposure and HLA in healthy donors. General study points: It has been reported that TCR beta sequences accurately predicted the HLA-A and HLA-B alleles of most subjects.

Of note for this clone: What it recognizes is unknown.

Primers for the PCR totalled 60 Vbeta and 13 Jbeta. TCRdb's table, derived via immunoSEQ multiplex PCR, lists solely in-frame clones and lacks some. In the table there are 93,000 or so clones, around 77% of which are singletons. The germline V and J ends were trimmed by 2 bases and 1 base, with 3 bases remaining between them. The CDR3 loop spans 13 amino acids. CDR1 is GTSNPN, CDR2 SVGIG, per germline (reference sequence). The chain employs TRBV30 and TRBJ2-6; D not certain. The sequence came from a man aged 45-65 years in good health and CMV-seropositive. Sequencing was carried out using PBMCs. The CDR3 nucleotides are TGTGCCTGGAGTACTTCTGGGGCCAACGTCCTGACTTTC. Protein sequence: CAWSTSGANVLTF.